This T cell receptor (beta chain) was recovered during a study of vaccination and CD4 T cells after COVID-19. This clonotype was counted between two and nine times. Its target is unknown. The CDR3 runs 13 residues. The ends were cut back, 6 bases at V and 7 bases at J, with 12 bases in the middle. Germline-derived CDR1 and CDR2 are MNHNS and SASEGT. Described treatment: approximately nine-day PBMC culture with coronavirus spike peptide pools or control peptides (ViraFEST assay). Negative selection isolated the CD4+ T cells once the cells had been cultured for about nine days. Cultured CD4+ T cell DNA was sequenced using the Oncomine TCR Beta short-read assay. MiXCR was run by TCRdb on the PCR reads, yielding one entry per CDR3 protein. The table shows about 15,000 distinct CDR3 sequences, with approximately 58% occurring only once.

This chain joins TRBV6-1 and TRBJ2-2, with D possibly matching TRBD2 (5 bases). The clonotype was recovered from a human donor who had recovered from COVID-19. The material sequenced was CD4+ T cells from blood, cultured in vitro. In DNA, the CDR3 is TGTGCCAGCAGCCGGACTCGGAACGGGGAGCTGTTTTTT. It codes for CASSRTRNGELFF.